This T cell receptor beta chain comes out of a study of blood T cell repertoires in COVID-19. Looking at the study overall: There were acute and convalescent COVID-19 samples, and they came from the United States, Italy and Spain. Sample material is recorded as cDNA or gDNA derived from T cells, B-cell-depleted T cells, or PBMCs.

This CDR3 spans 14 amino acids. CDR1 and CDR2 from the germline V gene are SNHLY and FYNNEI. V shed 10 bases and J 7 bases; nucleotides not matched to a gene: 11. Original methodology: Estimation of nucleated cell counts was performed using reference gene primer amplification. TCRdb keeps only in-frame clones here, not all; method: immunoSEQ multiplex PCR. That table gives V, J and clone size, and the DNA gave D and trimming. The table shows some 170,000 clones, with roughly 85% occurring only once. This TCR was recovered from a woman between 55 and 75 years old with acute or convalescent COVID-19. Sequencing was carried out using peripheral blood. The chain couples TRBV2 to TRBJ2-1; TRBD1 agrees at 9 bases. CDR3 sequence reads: CATRFYRGHNEQFF. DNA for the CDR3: TGTGCCACCCGGTTCTACAGGGGGCATAATGAGCAGTTCTTC.